This T cell receptor (beta chain) was found in a study of shared clonotypes between healthy human individuals. The CDR3 loop spans 14 amino acids. Germline assignment: CDR1 SGHRS and CDR2 YFSETQ. V lost 7 bases and J 1 base, leaving 14 bases between the germline ends. The data were produced by immunoSEQ multiplex PCR, yet TCRdb's version contains in-frame clones alone and is incomplete. The data contain millions of clones, more than 90% of them seen just once; the ten biggest clones take up around 0.14%. Donors were healthy HIV-negative adults without recent acute infections or vaccinations. This receptor was taken from a man younger than 35 in good health. Material: naive CD4+ T cells sorted from blood. Subset indicated: CD45RA+ positively selected. This sequence joins TRBV5-1 and TRBJ1-1, with D uncertain. CDR3 protein: CASAVGPGNTEAFF. The CDR3 DNA reads TGCGCCAGCGCCGTCGGACCAGGGAACACTGAAGCTTTCTTT.